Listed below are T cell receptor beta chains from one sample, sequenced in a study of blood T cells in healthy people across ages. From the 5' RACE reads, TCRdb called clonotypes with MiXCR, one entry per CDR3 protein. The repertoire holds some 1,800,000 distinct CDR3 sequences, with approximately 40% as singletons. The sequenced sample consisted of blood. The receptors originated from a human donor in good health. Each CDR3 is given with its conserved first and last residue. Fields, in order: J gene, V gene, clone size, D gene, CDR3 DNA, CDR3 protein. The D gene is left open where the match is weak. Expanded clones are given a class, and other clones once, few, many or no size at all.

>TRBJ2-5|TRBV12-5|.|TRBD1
TGTGCTAGTCAAACCGGGACAGGAGAAGAGACCCTGTACTTC
CASQTGTGEETLYF
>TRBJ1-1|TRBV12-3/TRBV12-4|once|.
TGTGCCAGCAGGACTCCACCGGGGGAAGCTTTCTTT
CASRTPPGEAFF
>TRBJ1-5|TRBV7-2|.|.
TGTACCAGCAGCTGGGACGGCGTTTTAGGTCAGCCCCAGCATTTT
CTSSWDGVLGQPQHF
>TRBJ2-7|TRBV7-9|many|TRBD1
TGCGCCAGCAGCTTGGGGACAGGTAACTACGAGCAGTACTTC
CASSLGTGNYEQYF
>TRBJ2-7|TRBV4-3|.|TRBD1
TGCGCCAGCAGCCAAGTGTGGACAGGGGGTCCCTACGAGCAGTACTTC
CASSQVWTGGPYEQYF
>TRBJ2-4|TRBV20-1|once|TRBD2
TGCAGTGCTAAAATACTAGCGGGAGGGCCAGAAAACATTCAGTACTTC
CSAKILAGGPENIQYF
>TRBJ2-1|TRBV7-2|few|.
TGTGCCACCGAGCGGACCACCTCCTACAATGAGCAGTTCTTC
CATERTTSYNEQFF
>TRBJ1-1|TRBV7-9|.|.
TGTGCCAGCACCCAGCGCTGGGGCACTGAAGCTTTCTTT
CASTQRWGTEAFF
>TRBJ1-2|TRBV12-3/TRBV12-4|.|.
TGTGCCGGCAGTTCCTACAGGAGGGTGATCTATGGCTACACCTTC
CAGSSYRRVIYGYTF
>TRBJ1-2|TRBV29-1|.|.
TGCAGCGTCCAGGACAGCATTCAGAGCTATGGCTACACCTTC
CSVQDSIQSYGYTF
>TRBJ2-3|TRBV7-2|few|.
TGTGCCAGCAGCCCCCTTCCCCGGGCACCAGATACGCAGTATTTT
CASSPLPRAPDTQYF
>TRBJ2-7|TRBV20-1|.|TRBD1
TGCAGTGCTAGCAGCCGGGACAGGGGTTCCTACGAGCAGTACTTC
CSASSRDRGSYEQYF
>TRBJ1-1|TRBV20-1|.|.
TGCAGTGCTAGACAGGGGTCCATGAACACTGAAGCTTTCTTT
CSARQGSMNTEAFF
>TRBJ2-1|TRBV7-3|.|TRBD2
TGTGCCAGCAGCCCCCGACTAGCGGGGCTTCATGAGCAGTTCTTC
CASSPRLAGLHEQFF
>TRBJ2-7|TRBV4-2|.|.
TGTGCCAGCAGCGTCGGGACTGAAGCCTACGAGCAGTACTTC
CASSVGTEAYEQYF
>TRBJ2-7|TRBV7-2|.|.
TGTGCCAGCAGCTTAGTTTACGTGACCTATGAGCAGTACTTC
CASSLVYVTYEQYF
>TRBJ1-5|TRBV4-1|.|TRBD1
TGCGCCAGCAGCCCAATCAGGGGGGGGGATCAGCCCCAGCATTTT
CASSPIRGGDQPQHF
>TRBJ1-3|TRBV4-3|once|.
TGCGCCAGCAGCCAAGTCAACCAAGTCAACACCATATATTTT
CASSQVNQVNTIYF
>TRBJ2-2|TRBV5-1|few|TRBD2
TGCGCCAGCAGCTTAACTAGCGTCGGGGGGGAGCTGTTTTTT
CASSLTSVGGELFF
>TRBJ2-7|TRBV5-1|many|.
TGTGCCAGCAGCTTAGACAGTACCTACGAGCAGTACTTC
CASSLDSTYEQYF
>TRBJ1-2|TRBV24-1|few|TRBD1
TGTGCCACCAGTGACCTGAACACAGGGGACACTCTTGGGATCTATGGCTACACCTTC
CATSDLNTGDTLGIYGYTF
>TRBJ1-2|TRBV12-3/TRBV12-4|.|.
TGTGCCAGCATCTCGGGGCCGCTTACCATCTATGGCTACACCTTC
CASISGPLTIYGYTF
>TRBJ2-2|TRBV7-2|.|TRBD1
TGTGCCAGCAGTCTTTTCACAGGGGCGAACACCGGGGAGCTGTTTTTT
CASSLFTGANTGELFF
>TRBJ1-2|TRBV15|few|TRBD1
TGTGCCACCAGCAAGCCGGGACAGGGGGCTTTGTACACCTTC
CATSKPGQGALYTF
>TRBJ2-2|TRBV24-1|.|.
TGTGCCACCAGCGGCGGCCACACCTACACCGGGGAGCTGTTTTTT
CATSGGHTYTGELFF
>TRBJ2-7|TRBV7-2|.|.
TGTGCCAGCAGCCGAATGAAGTTCTACGAGCAGTACTTC
CASSRMKFYEQYF
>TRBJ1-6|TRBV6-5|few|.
TGTGCCAGCAGTTACATTGCGGCCGGAGGACCCCTCCACTTT
CASSYIAAGGPLHF
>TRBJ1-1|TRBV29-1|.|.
TGCAGCGTGGTGCGAAGCACTGAAGCTTTCTTT
CSVVRSTEAFF
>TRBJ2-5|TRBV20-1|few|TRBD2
TGCAGTGCTAGAGATTGGCTAGCGGGGACAGAGACCCAGTACTTC
CSARDWLAGTETQYF
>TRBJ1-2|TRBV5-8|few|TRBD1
TGTGCCAGCAGCCTCTTTACGGGACAGGGGGGACGCAACTATGGCTACACCTTC
CASSLFTGQGGRNYGYTF
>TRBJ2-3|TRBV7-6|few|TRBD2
TGTGCCAGCAGCCCACGATCTAGCGGGGGTTTCACAGATACACAGTATTTT
CASSPRSSGGFTDTQYF
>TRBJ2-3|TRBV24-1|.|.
TGTGCCACCAGTCAGAGGCCCTCAAACACAGATACGCAGTATTTT
CATSQRPSNTDTQYF
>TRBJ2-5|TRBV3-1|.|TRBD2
TGTGCCAGCAGCCACTCCCGGACTAGCGGGGGGGCCTCCCAAGAGACCCAGTACTTC
CASSHSRTSGGASQETQYF
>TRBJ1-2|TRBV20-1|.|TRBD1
TGCAGTGCGAGGGTCGCGCAGGGGGCGAGTGGCTACACCTTC
CSARVAQGASGYTF
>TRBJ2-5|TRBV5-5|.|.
TGTGCCAGCAGTAAATCCCCGGAAGAGACCCAGTACTTC
CASSKSPEETQYF
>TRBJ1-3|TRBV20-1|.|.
TGCAGCCTTAGAACCTCTGGAAACACCATATATTTT
CSLRTSGNTIYF
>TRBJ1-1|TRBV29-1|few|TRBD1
TGCAGCGTTGAGGGCAGGGGGGGCACTGAAGCTTTCTTT
CSVEGRGGTEAFF
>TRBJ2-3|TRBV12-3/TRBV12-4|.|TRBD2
TGTGCCACCGCTTTGGGGGTCGGACTAGCCCTTGCAGATACGCAGTATTTT
CATALGVGLALADTQYF
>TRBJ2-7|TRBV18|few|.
TGTGCCAGCTCACCAGGGGCCAGATCCTACGAGCAGTACTTC
CASSPGARSYEQYF
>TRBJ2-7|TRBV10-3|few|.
TGTGCCACCGGACAGCATTACGAGCAGTACTTC
CATGQHYEQYF
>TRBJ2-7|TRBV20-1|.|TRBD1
TGCAGTGCTTGGGAAGGGGGCTCCACATACGAGCAGTACTTC
CSAWEGGSTYEQYF
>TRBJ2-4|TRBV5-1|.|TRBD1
TGCGCCAGCAGTCCCCTCCAGGGGGCTATAAACATTCAGTACTTC
CASSPLQGAINIQYF
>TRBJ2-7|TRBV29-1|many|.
TGCAGCGGGTCATACAGGGACGAGCAGTACTTC
CSGSYRDEQYF
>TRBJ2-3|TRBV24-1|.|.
TGTGCCACCAGTGAAGGAAGGCATACGCAGTATTTT
CATSEGRHTQYF
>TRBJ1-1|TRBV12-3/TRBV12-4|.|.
TGTGCCAGCAGTTTACAGGGAATGAGGACTGAAGCTTTCTTT
CASSLQGMRTEAFF
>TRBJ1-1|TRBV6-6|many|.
TGTGCCAGCAGCCCAGACACTGAAGCTTTCTTT
CASSPDTEAFF
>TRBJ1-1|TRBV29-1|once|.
TGCAGCGTCGTTACCCCGGACCGTGAAGCTTTCTTT
CSVVTPDREAFF
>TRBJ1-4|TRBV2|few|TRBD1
TGTGCCAGCAGAGCCGACAGGGGAATAGAGGAAAAACTGTTTTTT
CASRADRGIEEKLFF
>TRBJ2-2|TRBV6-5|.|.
TGTGCCAGCAGTTACTCGAGAGGAAACACCGGGGAGCTGTTTTTT
CASSYSRGNTGELFF
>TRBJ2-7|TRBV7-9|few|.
TGTGCCAGCAGCTTCGACTTTTCCTCCTACGAGCAGTACTTC
CASSFDFSSYEQYF
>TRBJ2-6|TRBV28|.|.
TGTGCCAGCGGGGACCCTGGGGCCAACGTCCTGACTTTC
CASGDPGANVLTF
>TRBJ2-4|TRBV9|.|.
TGTGCCAGCAGCGTAGGGGGGGTCGCTGAGCAGTACTTC
CASSVGGVAEQYF
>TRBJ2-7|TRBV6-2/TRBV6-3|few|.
TGTGCCAGCAGCCGAGATGGGGGAGGCATCTCCTACGAGCAGTACTTC
CASSRDGGGISYEQYF
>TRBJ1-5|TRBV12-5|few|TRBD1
TGTGCTAGTGGGGACAGGGGACTGTCAAATCAGCCCCAGCATTTT
CASGDRGLSNQPQHF
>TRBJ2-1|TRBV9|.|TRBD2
TGTGCCAGCAGCCCTAGCGGGAGGCACAATGAGCAGTTCTTC
CASSPSGRHNEQFF
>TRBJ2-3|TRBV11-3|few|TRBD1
TGTGCCAGCAGCCTCCCGACAGGGTTAACAGATACGCAGTATTTT
CASSLPTGLTDTQYF
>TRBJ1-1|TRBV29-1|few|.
TGCAGCGTTTTGGGTTTTCCGAACACTGAAGCTTTCTTT
CSVLGFPNTEAFF
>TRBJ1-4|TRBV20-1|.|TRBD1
TGCAGTGCTGAGCCTATCGGGACAGGCGACGAAAAACTGTTTTTT
CSAEPIGTGDEKLFF
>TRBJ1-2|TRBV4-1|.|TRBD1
TGCGCCAGCAGCCTACAGGGGGGAGGCGATGGCTACACCTTC
CASSLQGGGDGYTF